This T cell receptor beta chain was recovered during a study of cytomegalovirus exposure and HLA in healthy donors. About this clone itself: The antigen is not known.

Notes on the study in general: Subsequent analysis showed first-cohort TCR clusters tending to co-occur in some 120 validation repertoires.

TCRdb keeps only in-frame clones here, not all; method: immunoSEQ multiplex PCR. The table includes under 95,000 clones, approximately 95% detected once. Sequencing was carried out using PBMCs. The sequence was collected from a woman aged 18-29 years in good health and CMV-seronegative.

The CDR3 spells CASSEASGAWGEQFF. As DNA, the CDR3 is TGTGCCAGCTCGGAGGCTAGCGGTGCCTGGGGAGAGCAGTTCTTC. This sequence joins TRBV18 and TRBJ2-1, with 7 bases fitting TRBD2. CDR1 is KGHSH, CDR2 LQKENI, per germline. V dropped 6 bases and J dropped 10; count of bases not matched to a gene: 15. The CDR3 is made up of 15 amino acids.